The 14 T cell receptor beta chains in this list originate from one sample, sequenced in a study of blood T cell repertoires in COVID-19. Measured with immunoSEQ multiplex PCR; TCRdb has only the in-frame clones, and not every one. The sample shows roughly 210,000 clones, around nine tenths of them seen only once. The sequenced sample was PBMCs or T cells enriched from blood (not recorded which). The receptor set was obtained from a man aged 25-45 years in a cohort exposed to, infected with or recovered from COVID-19 (not recorded which).

The V and J genes are TRBV7-6 and TRBJ2-5, with a tentative D call TRBD2 (6 bases). CDR1 and CDR2 from the germline V gene are SGHVS and FNYEAQ. The CDR3 covers 17 residues. V lost 6 bases, J lost 3 bases, and 23 bases lay in between. CDR3 region: CASSFGNSGGTKETQYF. The CDR3 DNA follows: TGTGCCAGCAGTTTTGGGAACAGCGGAGGGACCAAAGAGACCCAGTACTTC.

This clone appeared once. V and J are TRBV5-1 and TRBJ1-1, with D possibly matching TRBD1 (5 bases). The CDR3 covers 14 residues. V lost 5 bases and J lost 3, with 14 bases in between. The germline V gene has CDR1 SGHRS and CDR2 YFSETQ. This chain's CDR3 is CASSSRQPDTEAFF. CDR3 sequence (DNA): TGCGCCAGCAGTTCTAGACAGCCTGACACTGAAGCTTTCTTT.

The count of this clone is one. The V gene is TRBV5-6, the J gene TRBJ2-1, with D possibly TRBD2 on 6 matching bases. Trimming removed 0 bases at V and 3 bases at J, with 16 bases between. CDR3 length: 17 residues. Germline lookup yields CDR1 SGHDT and CDR2 YYEEEE. Here the CDR3 DNA reads TGTGCCAGCAGCTTGGACCCTAGGACTATCCGCTACAATGAGCAGTTCTTC. It codes for CASSLDPRTIRYNEQFF.

The rearrangement joins TRBV27 to TRBJ1-2; D uncertain. Germline CDR1 and CDR2: MNHEY and SMNVEV (reference sequence). The CDR3 sequence is 15 residues long. Trimming removed 5 bases at V and 8 bases at J, with 21 bases between. CDR3 amino acids: CASSPRRGKAGGYTF. The CDR3 DNA is TGTGCCAGCAGTCCCCGCCGAGGGAAGGCGGGCGGCTACACCTTC.

V is TRBV28 and J is TRBJ2-7; 8 bases map to TRBD1. The length of the CDR3 is 15 residues. Germline CDR1 reads MDHEN; CDR2 reads SYDVKM. With 5 bases clipped from V and 7 bases from J, the junction kept 13 bases outside the gene matches. The DNA of the CDR3 is TGTGCCAGCAGTCCTTACCCGCAGGGGGCTGGTGAGCAGTACTTC. This sequence encodes CASSPYPQGAGEQYF.

The chain uses TRBV10-3 and TRBJ2-7, with 14 bases identical to TRBD2. With 9 bases clipped from V and 5 bases from J, the junction kept 6 bases outside the gene matches. CDR1 ENHRY and CDR2 SYGVKD come from the germline V gene. There are 14 residues in the CDR3. The CDR3 here is CAIGLAGGRNEQYF. The CDR3 DNA is TGTGCCATAGGACTAGCGGGAGGTCGGAACGAGCAGTACTTC.

The chain has TRBV4-1 and TRBJ2-2; D possibly corresponds to TRBD2 (5 bases). From germline, CDR1 is MGHRA and CDR2 YSYEKL. The CDR3 is made up of 15 amino acids. V gave up 1 base and J gave up 1 base, with 7 bases separating them. CDR3 nucleotide sequence: TGCGCCAGCAGCCAAGTTGAGGGGAACACCGGGGAGCTGTTTTTT. It yields the protein CASSQVEGNTGELFF.

The chain joins TRBV7-9 to TRBJ2-7, with D tentatively TRBD2 (6 bases). Germline V CDR1 and CDR2: SEHNR, FQNEAQ (reference sequence). V was pared by 0 bases and J by 6 bases, with 12 bases between. The CDR3 totals 14 residues. The CDR3 protein is CASSLAGGPREQYF. The CDR3, as DNA: TGTGCCAGCAGCTTAGCGGGAGGCCCTCGCGAGCAGTACTTC.

The chain employs TRBV5-1 and TRBJ2-3; 11 bases match TRBD2. The CDR3 is 16 residues long. V trimming: 4 bases; J trimming: 6 bases; junction bases outside the gene matches: 10. The germline CDR1 and CDR2 sequences are SGHRS and YFSETQ. CDR3 coding DNA: TGCGCCAGCAGCCCCCATAGCGGGAGGGCCGGCGATACGCAGTATTTT. Translated, it gives CASSPHSGRAGDTQYF.

This sequence joins TRBV7-9 and TRBJ2-2, with TRBD1 identical over 9 bases. CDR1 is SEHNR and CDR2 is FQNEAQ in the germline V gene (reference sequence). CDR3 length: 14 amino acids. J was trimmed by 7 bases and V by 6 bases; bases with no gene match: 6. The chain's CDR3 is CASSLGQGNGELFF. The CDR3 region has the DNA TGTGCCAGCAGTCTCGGACAGGGGAACGGGGAGCTGTTTTTT.

This clone occurred once. J is TRBJ2-1 and V is TRBV29-1; no definite D call. V lost 4 bases and J lost 3, with 4 bases in between. The CDR3 has 11 residues. Per germline, CDR1 SQVTM and CDR2 ANQGSEA. The CDR3: CSVVNYNEQFF. The CDR3 nucleotides read TGCAGCGTTGTAAACTACAATGAGCAGTTCTTC.

V usage is TRBV3-1 (or the pseudogene TRBV3-2) and J usage is TRBJ2-7, with 13 positions matching TRBD2. CDR1 and CDR2 from the germline V gene are LGHDT and YNNKEL (reference sequence). The CDR3 contains 15 residues. V lost 5 bases and J lost 5; bases outside the gene matches: 6. Here the CDR3 reads CASSAGTSGIHEQYF. The CDR3 nucleotides read TGTGCCAGCAGCGCCGGGACTAGCGGGATTCACGAGCAGTACTTC.

The J gene is TRBJ2-7, the V gene TRBV5-1; TRBD1 matches 11 bases. The length of the CDR3 is 16 residues. J lost 1 base, V lost 3 bases, and 6 bases had no gene match. Germline CDR1 and CDR2: SGHRS and YFSETQ. For the CDR3, the DNA is TGCGCCAGCAGCTGGACAGGGGGCTGGAGATCCTACGAGCAGTACTTC. This translates into CASSWTGGWRSYEQYF.

The CDR3 coding sequence is TGTGCCACGGGACTAGCGCGTCATAATGAGCAGTTCTTC. Its protein is CATGLARHNEQFF. The chain employs TRBV6-5 and TRBJ2-1; TRBD2 aligns across 10 bases. The V and J ends lost 10 bases and 7 bases, in that order; junction bases with no gene match: 7. CDR1 MNHEY and CDR2 SVGAGI come from the germline V gene. The length of the CDR3 is 13 residues.